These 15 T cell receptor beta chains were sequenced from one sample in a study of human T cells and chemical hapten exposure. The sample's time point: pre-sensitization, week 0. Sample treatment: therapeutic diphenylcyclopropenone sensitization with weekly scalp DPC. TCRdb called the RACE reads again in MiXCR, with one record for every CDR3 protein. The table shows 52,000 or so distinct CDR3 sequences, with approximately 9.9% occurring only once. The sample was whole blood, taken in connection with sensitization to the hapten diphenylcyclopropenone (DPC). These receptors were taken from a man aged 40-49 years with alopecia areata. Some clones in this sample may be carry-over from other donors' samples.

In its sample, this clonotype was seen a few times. This CDR3 reads CASSVDGDSATQYF. The CDR3 bases are TGTGCCAGCAGCGTAGATGGGGATTCAGCGACCCAGTACTTC. V gene TRBV9 combines with J gene TRBJ2-5; D not resolved. Deletions cut 0 bases from V and 7 bases from J, with 13 bases between. The CDR3 consists of 14 residues. The germline CDR1 and CDR2 sequences are SGDLS and YYNGEE.

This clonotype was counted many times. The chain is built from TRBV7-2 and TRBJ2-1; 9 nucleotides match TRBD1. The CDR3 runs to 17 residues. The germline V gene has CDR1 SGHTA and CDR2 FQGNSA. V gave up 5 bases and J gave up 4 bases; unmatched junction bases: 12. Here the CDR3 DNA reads TGTGCCAGCAGCCCGCGGGCGGGGACAGGGCCTTACAATGAGCAGTTCTTC. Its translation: CASSPRAGTGPYNEQFF.

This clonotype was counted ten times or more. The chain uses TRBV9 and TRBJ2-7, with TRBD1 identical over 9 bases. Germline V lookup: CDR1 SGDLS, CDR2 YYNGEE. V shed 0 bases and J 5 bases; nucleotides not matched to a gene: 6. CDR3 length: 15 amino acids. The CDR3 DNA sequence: TGTGCCAGCAGCGTAGGTGGGACAGGGAGTAACGAGCAGTACTTC. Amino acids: CASSVGGTGSNEQYF.

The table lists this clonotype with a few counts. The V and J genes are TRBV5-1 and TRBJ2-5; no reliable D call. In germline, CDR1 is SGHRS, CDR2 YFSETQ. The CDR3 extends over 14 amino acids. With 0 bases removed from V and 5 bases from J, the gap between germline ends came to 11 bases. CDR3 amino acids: CASSLEWVRETQYF. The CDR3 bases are TGCGCCAGCAGCTTGGAATGGGTTCGGGAGACCCAGTACTTC.

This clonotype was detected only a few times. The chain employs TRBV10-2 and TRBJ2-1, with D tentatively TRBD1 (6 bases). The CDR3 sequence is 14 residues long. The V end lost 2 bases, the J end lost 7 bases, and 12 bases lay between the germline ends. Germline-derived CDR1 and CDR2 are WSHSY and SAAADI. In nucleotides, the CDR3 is TGCGCCAGCAGTGAGAGGGGGACCCCGAATGAGCAGTTCTTC. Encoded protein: CASSERGTPNEQFF.

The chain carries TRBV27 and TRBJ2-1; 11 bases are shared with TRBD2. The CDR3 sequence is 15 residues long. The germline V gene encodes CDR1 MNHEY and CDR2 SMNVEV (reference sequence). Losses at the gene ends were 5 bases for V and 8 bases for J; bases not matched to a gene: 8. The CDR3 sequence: CASSQLAGGRHEQFF. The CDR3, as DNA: TGTGCCAGCAGTCAGCTAGCGGGAGGACGCCATGAGCAGTTCTTC.

CDR3 amino acids: CASSLIGRDTGELFF. In DNA, the CDR3 is TGTGCCAGCAGCTTAATTGGCAGGGACACCGGGGAGCTGTTTTTT. The chain recombines TRBV11-2 with TRBJ2-2; D is perhaps TRBD1 (5 bases). Germline assignment: CDR1 SGHAT and CDR2 FQNNGV. CDR3 length: 15 residues. Trimming pared 2 bases from V and 3 bases from J, leaving 10 bases between.

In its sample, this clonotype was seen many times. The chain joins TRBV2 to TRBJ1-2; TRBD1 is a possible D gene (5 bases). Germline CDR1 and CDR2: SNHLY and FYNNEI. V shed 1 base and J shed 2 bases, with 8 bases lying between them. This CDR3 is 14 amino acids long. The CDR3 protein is CASSEVGGNYGYTF. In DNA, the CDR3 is TGTGCCAGCAGTGAAGTGGGGGGGAACTATGGCTACACCTTC.

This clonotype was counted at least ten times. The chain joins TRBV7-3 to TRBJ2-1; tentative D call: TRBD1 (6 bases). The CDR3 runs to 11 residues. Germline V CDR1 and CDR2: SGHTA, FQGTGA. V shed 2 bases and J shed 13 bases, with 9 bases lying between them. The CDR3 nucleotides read TGTGCCAGCAGCTTAGGGGACACCCAGTTCTTC. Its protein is CASSLGDTQFF.

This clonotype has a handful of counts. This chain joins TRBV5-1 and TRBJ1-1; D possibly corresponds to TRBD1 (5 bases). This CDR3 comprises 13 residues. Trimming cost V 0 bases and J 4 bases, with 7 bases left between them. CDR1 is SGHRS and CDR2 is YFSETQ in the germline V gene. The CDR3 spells CASSLAGFTEAFF. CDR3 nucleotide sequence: TGCGCCAGCAGCTTGGCAGGGTTCACTGAAGCTTTCTTT.

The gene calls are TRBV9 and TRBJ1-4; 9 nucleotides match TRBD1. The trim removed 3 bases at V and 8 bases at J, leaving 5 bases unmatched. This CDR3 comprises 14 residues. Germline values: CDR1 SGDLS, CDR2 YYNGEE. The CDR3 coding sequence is TGTGCCAGCAGCGCGGGACAGGGCGGAGAAAAACTGTTTTTT. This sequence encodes CASSAGQGGEKLFF.

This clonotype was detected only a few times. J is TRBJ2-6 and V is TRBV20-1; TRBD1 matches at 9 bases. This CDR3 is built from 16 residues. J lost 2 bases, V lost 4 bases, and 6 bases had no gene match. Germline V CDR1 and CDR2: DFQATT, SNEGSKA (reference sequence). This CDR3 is CSATRDRAAGANVLTF. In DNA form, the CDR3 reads TGCAGTGCTACCCGGGACAGGGCTGCTGGGGCCAACGTCCTGACTTTC.

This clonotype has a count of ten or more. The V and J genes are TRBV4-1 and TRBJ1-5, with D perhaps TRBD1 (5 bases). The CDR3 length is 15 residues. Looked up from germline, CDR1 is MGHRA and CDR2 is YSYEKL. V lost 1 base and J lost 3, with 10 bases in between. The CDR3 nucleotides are TGCGCCAGCAGCCAAGGCCAGGGCTACAATCAGCCCCAGCATTTT. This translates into CASSQGQGYNQPQHF.

In DNA form, the CDR3 reads TGCAGCGTCGCCCACGTCAGCACAGATACGCAGTATTTT. Its translation is CSVAHVSTDTQYF. The V call is TRBV29-1, the J call TRBJ2-3; D remains unclear. This CDR3 region has 13 residues. Trimming cost V 6 bases and J 0 bases, with 10 bases left between them. Germline CDR1 reads SQVTM; CDR2 reads ANQGSEA.

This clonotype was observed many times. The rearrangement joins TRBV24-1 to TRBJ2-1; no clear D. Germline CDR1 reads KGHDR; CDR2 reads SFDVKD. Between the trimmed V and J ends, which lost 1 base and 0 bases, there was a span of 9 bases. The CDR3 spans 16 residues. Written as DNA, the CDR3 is TGTGCCACCAGTGATTTCAGCTCCAGCTCCTACAATGAGCAGTTCTTC. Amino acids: CATSDFSSSSYNEQFF.